This note documents a single T cell receptor (beta chain) sequence. Its matching antigen is unknown. Trimming removed 8 bases at V and 0 bases at J, with 13 bases between. The CDR3 is 14 amino acids. TCRdb fed the 5' RACE reads into MiXCR, producing one record per CDR3 protein. The table lists tens of thousands of distinct CDR3 sequences, roughly 14% of them singletons. These data originate in a study of T-cell memory formation after mild COVID-19. Study-level findings and limits: Contracting clones from day 15 to 85 showed balanced CD4/CD8; later expanders favored CD4+.

The sequenced sample consisted of PBMCs or a T cell subset sorted from them (not recorded which). The V call is TRBV12-3 or TRBV12-4, the J call TRBJ1-1; no clear D. The TCR originated in an adult woman who had mild COVID-19 (a few samples of this study predate the infection). Cell type and time point are not known. CDR3 DNA sequence: TGTGCCAGCGCTTCCGTAGGGCTGAACACTGAAGCTTTCTTT. It is translated as CASASVGLNTEAFF.